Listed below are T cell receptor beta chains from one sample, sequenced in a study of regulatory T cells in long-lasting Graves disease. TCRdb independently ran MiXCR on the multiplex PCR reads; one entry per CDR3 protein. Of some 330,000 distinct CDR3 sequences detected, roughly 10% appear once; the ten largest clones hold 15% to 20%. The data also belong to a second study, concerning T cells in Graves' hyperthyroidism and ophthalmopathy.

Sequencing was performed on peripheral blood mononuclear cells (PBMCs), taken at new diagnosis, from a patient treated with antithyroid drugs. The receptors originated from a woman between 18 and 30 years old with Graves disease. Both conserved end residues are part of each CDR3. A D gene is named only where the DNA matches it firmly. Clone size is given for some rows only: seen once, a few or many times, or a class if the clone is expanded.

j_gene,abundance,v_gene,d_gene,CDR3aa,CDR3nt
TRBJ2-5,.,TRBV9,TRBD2,CASSPLAASQETQYF,TGTGCCAGCAGCCCCCTAGCGGCCTCTCAAGAGACCCAGTACTTC
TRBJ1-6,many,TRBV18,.,CASSPTTDDSPLHF,TGTGCCAGCTCACCAACGACAGATGATTCACCCCTCCACTTT
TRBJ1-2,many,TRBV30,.,CAWSHQGGYGYTF,TGTGCCTGGAGTCATCAGGGTGGCTATGGCTACACCTTC
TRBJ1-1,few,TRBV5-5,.,CASSSGVRPEAFF,TGTGCCAGCAGCTCAGGGGTTCGGCCTGAAGCTTTCTTT
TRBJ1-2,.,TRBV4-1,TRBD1,CASSQGTGWYISGYGYTF,TGCGCCAGCAGCCAAGGGACAGGGTGGTATATTTCTGGCTATGGCTACACCTTC
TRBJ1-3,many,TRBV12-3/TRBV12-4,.,CASNPMKHSGNTIYF,TGTGCCAGCAACCCGATGAAGCACTCTGGAAACACCATATATTTT
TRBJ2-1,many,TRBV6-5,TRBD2,CASSYSMLGGGSGSYNEQFF,TGTGCCAGCAGTTACTCGATGCTTGGGGGGGGGAGCGGGAGCTACAATGAGCAGTTCTTC
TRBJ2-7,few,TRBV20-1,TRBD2,CSAMPPGLAFEQYF,TGCAGTGCGATGCCCCCGGGACTAGCGTTTGAGCAGTACTTC
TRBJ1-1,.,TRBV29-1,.,CSVYWGTEAFF,TGCAGCGTTTATTGGGGGACTGAAGCTTTCTTT
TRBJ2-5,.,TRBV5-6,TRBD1,CASSATAGTAQETQYF,TGTGCCAGCAGCGCAACCGCCGGGACAGCCCAAGAGACCCAGTACTTC
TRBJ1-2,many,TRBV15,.,CATSRDFQGRHPYGYTF,TGTGCCACCAGCAGAGATTTTCAGGGACGCCACCCCTATGGCTACACCTTC
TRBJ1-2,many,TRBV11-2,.,CASRFWGAGGYTF,TGTGCCAGCAGATTCTGGGGGGCTGGTGGCTACACCTTC
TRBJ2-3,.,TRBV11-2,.,CASSQPDTRYF,TGTGCCAGCAGCCAGCCAGATACGCGGTATTTT
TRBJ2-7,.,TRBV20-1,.,CSARLWRALSYEQYF,TGCAGTGCTAGGTTATGGCGGGCCCTCTCCTACGAGCAGTACTTC
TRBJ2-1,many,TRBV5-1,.,CASSSDSEQFF,TGCGCCAGCAGCTCTGACAGTGAGCAGTTCTTC
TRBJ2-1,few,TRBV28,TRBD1,CASSRDRGLYNEQFF,TGTGCCAGCAGTCGAGACAGGGGGCTCTACAATGAGCAGTTCTTC
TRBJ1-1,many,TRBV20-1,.,CSAGGWRNTEAFF,TGCAGTGCTGGGGGTTGGCGGAACACTGAAGCTTTCTTT
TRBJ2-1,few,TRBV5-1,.,CASSLFREGGNEQFF,TGCGCCAGCAGCTTGTTTAGGGAAGGGGGGAATGAGCAGTTCTTC